Reported below is one TCR beta chain. Its antigen remains unknown. The source of the sample is a study of vaccination and CD4 T cells after COVID-19. Noted treatment: roughly ten-day PBMC culture with coronavirus spike peptide pools or control peptides (ViraFEST assay). Oncomine TCR Beta short-read sequencing was applied to DNA from cultured CD4+ T cells. Via MiXCR, TCRdb re-called the PCR reads, giving one row per CDR3 protein. The table records roughly 13,000 distinct CDR3 sequences, less than 65% of them present only once. This CDR3 has 13 residues. Germline CDR1 reads DFQATT; CDR2 reads SNEGSKA (reference sequence). The ends lost 3 bases at V and 6 bases at J; junction bases unmatched: 0.

The TCR was taken from a human donor who had recovered from COVID-19. The rearrangement joins TRBV20-1 to TRBJ2-2, with 11 bases identical to TRBD2. The sample in question was CD4+ T cells from blood, cultured in vitro, obtained before SARS-CoV-2 vaccination. CDR3 in amino acids: CSASSGRAGELFF. In DNA, the CDR3 is TGCAGTGCTAGTAGCGGGAGGGCCGGGGAGCTGTTTTTT.